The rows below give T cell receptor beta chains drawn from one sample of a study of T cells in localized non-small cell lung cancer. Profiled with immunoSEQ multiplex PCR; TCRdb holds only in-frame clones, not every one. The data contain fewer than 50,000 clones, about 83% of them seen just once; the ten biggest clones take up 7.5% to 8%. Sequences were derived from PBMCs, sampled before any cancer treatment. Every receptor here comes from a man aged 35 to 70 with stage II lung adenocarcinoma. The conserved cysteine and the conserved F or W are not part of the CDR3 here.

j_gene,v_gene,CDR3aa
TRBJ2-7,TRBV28,ASSNPTVHEQY
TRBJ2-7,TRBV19,ASSTPRTGLGDEQY
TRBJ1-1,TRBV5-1,ASSFRGGDTEAF
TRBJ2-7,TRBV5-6,ASSLAGGSEQY
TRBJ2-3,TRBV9,ASSVAGSTDTQY
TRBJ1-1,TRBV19,ASRGAGQRNTEAF
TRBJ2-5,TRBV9,ASGTDTGQETQY
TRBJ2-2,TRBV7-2,ASSLGWASRTGELF
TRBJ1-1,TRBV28,ASSSTITEAF
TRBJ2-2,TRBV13,ASSLMTAGELF
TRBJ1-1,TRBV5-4,ASSIQGMRTEAF
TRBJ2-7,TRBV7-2,ASSFASGSYEQY
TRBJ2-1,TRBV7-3,ASSLGGMANEQF
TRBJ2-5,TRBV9,ASSVEGVIEETQY
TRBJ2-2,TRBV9,ASSEVQNTGELF
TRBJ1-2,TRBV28,ASSIFRDRARYGYT
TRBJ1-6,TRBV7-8,ASSLGGDSPLH
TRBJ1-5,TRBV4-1,ASSQEVANQPQH
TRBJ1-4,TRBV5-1,ASSLQGAREKLF
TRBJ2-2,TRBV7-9,ASSYSGMKTGELF
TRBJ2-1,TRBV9,ASSPSGRNEQF
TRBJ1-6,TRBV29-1,SVMDSYNSPLH
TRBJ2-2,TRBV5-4,ASSLILAGVSGELF
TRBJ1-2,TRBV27,ASSLSGQNYGYT
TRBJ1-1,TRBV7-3,ASSSSGDTEAF
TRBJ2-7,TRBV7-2,ASSQLAGGYEQY